The rows below give T cell receptor beta chains drawn from one sample of a study of circulating and synovial CD4+ cells in juvenile arthritis. TCRdb's copy holds only in-frame clones and misses some; the assay was immunoSEQ multiplex PCR. The sample yields around 35,000 clones, nearly 97% seen once. The specimen was CD4+ T cells from blood. All receptors derive from a human donor with juvenile idiopathic arthritis. Both conserved end residues are part of each CDR3. A D gene is named only where the DNA matches it firmly. Not all rows give a size; the values are once, few, many and, for expanded clones, a class.

V gene: TRBV6-5; D gene: .; J gene: TRBJ2-1; clone size: .; CDR3 protein: CASSYRRAGYNEQFF; CDR3 DNA: TGTGCCAGCAGTTACCGCCGGGCGGGGTACAATGAGCAGTTCTTC
V gene: TRBV7-8; D gene: TRBD1; J gene: TRBJ1-4; clone size: .; CDR3 protein: CASSRQGVREKLFF; CDR3 DNA: TGTGCCAGCAGTCGACAGGGCGTAAGAGAAAAACTGTTTTTT
V gene: TRBV2; D gene: TRBD2; J gene: TRBJ2-4; clone size: .; CDR3 protein: CASSARREMGNIQYF; CDR3 DNA: TGTGCCAGCAGTGCGCGGCGGGAGATGGGGAACATTCAGTACTTC
V gene: TRBV4-2; D gene: TRBD2; J gene: TRBJ2-7; clone size: .; CDR3 protein: CASSQDLSRRGGVYEQYF; CDR3 DNA: TGTGCCAGCAGCCAAGATCTCTCTCGGCGGGGGGGCGTTTACGAGCAGTACTTT
V gene: TRBV28; D gene: .; J gene: TRBJ1-1; clone size: .; CDR3 protein: CASSSGNTEAFF; CDR3 DNA: TGTGCCAGCAGTTCGGGGAACACTGAAGCTTTCTTT
V gene: TRBV7-2; D gene: .; J gene: TRBJ2-5; clone size: .; CDR3 protein: CASSLSRRKETQYF; CDR3 DNA: TGTGCCAGCAGCCTGTCTAGGAGAAAAGAGACCCAGTACTTC
V gene: TRBV7-8; D gene: .; J gene: TRBJ1-2; clone size: .; CDR3 protein: CASSLDRVGGYTF; CDR3 DNA: TGTGCCAGCAGCTTAGACAGGGTGGGTGGCTACACCTTC
V gene: TRBV7-9; D gene: .; J gene: TRBJ2-7; clone size: .; CDR3 protein: CASSLGGTRGHHEQYF; CDR3 DNA: TGTGCCAGCAGCTTAGGAGGGACTCGTGGCCACCACGAGCAGTACTTC
V gene: TRBV7-8; D gene: .; J gene: TRBJ2-1; clone size: .; CDR3 protein: CASSLRVAVEQFF; CDR3 DNA: TGTGCCAGCAGCTTAAGGGTAGCGGTTGAGCAGTTCTTC
V gene: TRBV28; D gene: .; J gene: TRBJ1-2; clone size: .; CDR3 protein: CASTREGRNYGYTF; CDR3 DNA: TGTGCCAGCACAAGGGAGGGGCGTAACTATGGCTACACCTTC
V gene: TRBV7-8; D gene: .; J gene: TRBJ2-3; clone size: .; CDR3 protein: CASSFNADTQYF; CDR3 DNA: TGTGCCAGCAGCTTTAATGCAGATACGCAGTATTTT
V gene: TRBV7-9; D gene: .; J gene: TRBJ1-2; clone size: .; CDR3 protein: CASSLVGTGGVGYTF; CDR3 DNA: TGTGCCAGCAGCCTAGTCGGGACGGGAGGAGTCGGCTACACCTTC
V gene: TRBV6-4; D gene: TRBD1; J gene: TRBJ1-6; clone size: .; CDR3 protein: CANRCRGPSPLHF; CDR3 DNA: TGTGCCAACAGGTGCAGGGGGCCGTCACCCCTCCACTTT
V gene: TRBV5-6; D gene: TRBD1; J gene: TRBJ2-5; clone size: once; CDR3 protein: CASSGRTGGSRETQYF; CDR3 DNA: TGTGCCAGCAGCGGCAGGACAGGGGGGTCTAGAGAGACCCAGTACTTC
V gene: TRBV5-1; D gene: .; J gene: TRBJ1-2; clone size: .; CDR3 protein: CASSGGRGENYGYTF; CDR3 DNA: TGCGCCAGCAGCGGAGGACGAGGTGAGAACTATGGCTACACCTTC
V gene: TRBV6-6; D gene: .; J gene: TRBJ1-6; clone size: .; CDR3 protein: CASSYLTVVDSPLHF; CDR3 DNA: TGTGCCAGCAGTTACCTGACTGTTGTGGATTCACCCCTCCACTTT
V gene: TRBV7-6; D gene: TRBD1; J gene: TRBJ1-1; clone size: .; CDR3 protein: CASSPAGQGTEAFF; CDR3 DNA: TGTGCCAGCAGCCCTGCGGGACAGGGCACTGAAGCTTTCTTT
V gene: TRBV30; D gene: .; J gene: TRBJ2-1; clone size: .; CDR3 protein: CAWSWRNNEQFF; CDR3 DNA: TGTGCCTGGAGTTGGCGGAACAATGAGCAGTTCTTC
V gene: TRBV15; D gene: .; J gene: TRBJ2-3; clone size: .; CDR3 protein: CATSREYAAGRTDTQYF; CDR3 DNA: TGTGCCACCAGCAGAGAGTATGCAGCGGGCCGCACAGATACGCAGTATTTT
V gene: TRBV29-1; D gene: TRBD1; J gene: TRBJ2-7; clone size: .; CDR3 protein: CSAWDSSYEQYF; CDR3 DNA: TGCAGCGCTTGGGACAGCTCCTACGAGCAGTACTTC
V gene: TRBV6-1; D gene: .; J gene: TRBJ2-3; clone size: once; CDR3 protein: CASSQMGPDTQYF; CDR3 DNA: TGTGCCAGCAGTCAAATGGGGCCAGATACGCAGTATTTT
V gene: TRBV6-5; D gene: .; J gene: TRBJ1-2; clone size: .; CDR3 protein: CATGAQGTNYGYTF; CDR3 DNA: TGTGCCACTGGAGCCCAGGGTACCAACTATGGCTACACCTTC
V gene: TRBV7-7; D gene: TRBD2; J gene: TRBJ2-1; clone size: .; CDR3 protein: CASSPSGSDEQFF; CDR3 DNA: TGTGCTAGCTCTCCCAGCGGGAGTGATGAGCAGTTCTTC